The rows below give T cell receptor beta chains drawn from one sample of a study of T cells in tumors after PD-1 blockade. Method: immunoSEQ multiplex PCR; TCRdb's copy keeps in-frame clones and lacks some. The top ten hold around 9.3% of the sample, which has approximately 45,000 clones, roughly three quarters seen once. The material was PBMCs, obtained before anti-PD-1 therapy. The receptors stem from a human donor with advanced basal cell or squamous cell carcinoma (not recorded which). The CDR3 runs from the conserved cysteine through the conserved F or W. Fields, in order: clone size, J gene, V gene, D gene, CDR3 protein, CDR3 DNA. D genes are given only for firm matches. Where a row states a size, it is once, few, many or the class of an expanded clone; other rows omit it.

once TRBJ2-5 TRBV2 - CASTQEGSEETQYF TGTGCCAGCACCCAAGAGGGCAGTGAAGAGACCCAGTACTTC
- TRBJ2-3 TRBV21-1 - CASSNRIKDTQYF TGTGCCAGCAGCAACCGTATCAAAGATACGCAGTATTTT
- TRBJ1-5 TRBV7-6 - CASSPGGNQPQHF TGTGCCAGCAGCCCAGGGGGCAATCAGCCCCAGCATTTT
- TRBJ2-3 TRBV5-1 - CASSFRGASTDTQYF TGCGCCAGCAGCTTTCGGGGGGCTAGCACAGATACGCAGTATTTT
- TRBJ1-3 TRBV5-4 - CASSVDRISGNTIYF TGTGCCAGCAGCGTGGACAGAATCTCTGGAAACACCATATATTTT
- TRBJ2-1 TRBV19 TRBD2 CASSKLAGEYNEQFF TGTGCCAGTAGCAAACTAGCGGGAGAGTACAATGAGCAGTTCTTC
- TRBJ2-4 TRBV7-2 TRBD2 CASSLGRLASPAKNIQYF TGTGCCAGCAGCTTAGGCCGACTAGCCTCCCCCGCCAAAAACATTCAGTACTTC
once TRBJ2-7 TRBV7-9 - CASSREGRRYF TGTGCCAGCAGCCGAGAGGGCCGGCGGTACTTC
- TRBJ2-4 TRBV10-3 - CAISGDIAKNIQYF TGTGCCATCAGTGGGGACATAGCCAAAAACATTCAGTACTTC
medium-sized TRBJ2-1 TRBV6-6 - CASSFRGSNEQFF TGTGCCAGCAGTTTCCGGGGGTCGAATGAGCAGTTCTTC
- TRBJ1-2 TRBV6-5 - CASSSWQGGYTF TGTGCCAGCAGCTCTTGGCAGGGTGGCTACACCTTC
- TRBJ1-2 TRBV19 TRBD1 CASSIGTVGGYTF TGTGCCAGTAGTATCGGGACAGTCGGCGGCTACACCTTC
- TRBJ2-7 TRBV28 TRBD1 CASSSQQGVAEQYF TGTGCCAGCAGCTCTCAACAGGGGGTGGCCGAGCAGTACTTC
few TRBJ1-2 TRBV4-2 - CASSQPMGGYTF TGTGCCAGCAGCCAACCCATGGGGGGCTACACCTTC